Following are 7 T cell receptor beta chains from one sample sequenced in a study of yellow fever vaccine responses in identical twins. Each CDR3 protein gets one entry after TCRdb re-called the RT-PCR reads with MiXCR. The sample includes approximately 2,200 distinct CDR3 sequences, about 30% seen only once; the top ten take about 7%. The source was T cells from blood (PBMCs), unsorted or a sorted subset (not recorded which), collected before or after yellow fever vaccination (not recorded which). All receptors come from a woman between 18 and 30 years old who received the yellow fever vaccine.

The chain couples TRBV12-3 or TRBV12-4 to TRBJ2-7; D unclear. The CDR3 contains 12 residues. V gave up 6 bases and J gave up 3 bases, with 9 bases separating them. CDR3 nucleotide sequence: TGTGCCAGCAGCACGCGGTTCTACGAGCAGTACTTC. Protein: CASSTRFYEQYF.

The genes are TRBV10-1 and TRBJ2-5; 8 bases fit TRBD2. After removal of 11 bases from V and 0 bases from J, the junction contained 8 bases not matched to a gene. The CDR3 covers 14 residues. Germline lookup yields CDR1 WNHNN and CDR2 SYGVQD (reference sequence). The DNA of the CDR3 is TGCGCCTGGGGACTAGGAGCCTACCAAGAGACCCAGTACTTC. Encoded protein: CAWGLGAYQETQYF.

In its sample, this clonotype was seen a few times. The chain employs TRBV11-1 and TRBJ2-3, with D possibly being TRBD1 (6 bases). Germline V gene data show CDR1 as SGHAT and CDR2 as FQDESV (reference sequence). Trimming cost V 2 bases and J 2 bases, with 14 bases left between them. The CDR3 is made up of 16 amino acids. In DNA, the CDR3 is TGTGCCAGCAGCTTATTGTCCCAGGGGACCACAGATACGCAGTATTTT. It translates to CASSLLSQGTTDTQYF.

As DNA, the CDR3 is TGTGCCAGCAGCTTAGCGGCTAGGCCCCACGAGCAGTACTTC. It specifies CASSLAARPHEQYF. V and J are TRBV7-2 and TRBJ2-7; D gene uncertain. The CDR3 runs to 14 residues. The germline V gene encodes CDR1 SGHTA and CDR2 FQGNSA. Trimming left V 0 bases short and J 5 bases short, with 11 bases between.

This clonotype was counted a few times. J is TRBJ2-7 and V is TRBV11-1, with 8 bases matching TRBD2. The CDR3 runs 15 residues. The V segment lost 4 bases and the J segment 5 bases; nucleotides outside the gene matches: 10. Germline lookup yields CDR1 SGHAT and CDR2 FQDESV (reference sequence). The CDR3 sequence is CASSSPTGGPDEQYF. Here the CDR3 DNA reads TGTGCCAGCAGCTCCCCTACGGGAGGGCCCGACGAGCAGTACTTC.

This clonotype has just a few counts. The J gene is TRBJ2-1, the V gene TRBV2; 8 nucleotides agree with TRBD1. The CDR3 has 12 amino acids. The V and J ends lost 6 bases and 8 bases, in that order; junction bases with no gene match: 3. Germline CDR1 is SNHLY and CDR2 is FYNNEI. The CDR3 loop reads CASRDRGDEQFF. CDR3 nucleotides: TGTGCCAGCAGAGACAGGGGCGATGAGCAGTTCTTC.

This clonotype was seen a few times. The rearrangement links TRBV11-3 to TRBJ2-1; D ambiguous. In germline, CDR1 is SGHNT, CDR2 YENEEA. The CDR3 has 13 residues. V was trimmed by 10 bases and J by 9 bases, leaving 19 bases between them. The CDR3 sequence is CATQRFQATEQFF. The CDR3 nucleotides read TGTGCCACCCAACGGTTTCAGGCTACTGAGCAGTTCTTC. Based on the CDR3 plus reference TRBV11-3 and TRBJ2-1, the full variable domain is EAGVVQSPRYKIIEKKQPVAFWCNPISGHNTLYWYLQNLGQGPELLIRYENEEAVDDSQLPKDRFSAERLKGVDSTLKIQPAELGDSAVYLCATQRFQATEQFFGPGTRLTVL.